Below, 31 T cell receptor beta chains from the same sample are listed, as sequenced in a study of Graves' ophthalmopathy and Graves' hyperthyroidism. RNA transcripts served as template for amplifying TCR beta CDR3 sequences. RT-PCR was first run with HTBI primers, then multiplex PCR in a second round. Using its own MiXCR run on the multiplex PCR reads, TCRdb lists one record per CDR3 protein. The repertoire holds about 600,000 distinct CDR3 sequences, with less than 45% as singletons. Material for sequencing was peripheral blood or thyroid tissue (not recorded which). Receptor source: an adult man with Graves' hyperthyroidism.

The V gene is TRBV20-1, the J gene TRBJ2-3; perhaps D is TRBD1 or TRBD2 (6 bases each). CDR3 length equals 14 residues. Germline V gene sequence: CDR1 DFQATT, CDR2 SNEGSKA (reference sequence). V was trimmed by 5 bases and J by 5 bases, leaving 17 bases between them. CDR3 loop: CSAPGGSPLDTQYF. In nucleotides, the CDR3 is TGCAGTGCTCCCGGGGGCAGCCCCTTAGATACGCAGTATTTT.

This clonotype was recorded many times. CDR3 nucleotides: TGCAGTGCTAGAACGACAGCTGACTATGGCTACACCTTC. This sequence encodes CSARTTADYGYTF. V is TRBV20-1 and J is TRBJ1-2; maybe TRBD1 (5 bases). Germline-derived CDR1 and CDR2 are DFQATT and SNEGSKA (reference sequence). Trimming shortened V by 2 bases and J by 3 bases, and 10 bases separated the two germline ends. This CDR3 spans 13 amino acids.

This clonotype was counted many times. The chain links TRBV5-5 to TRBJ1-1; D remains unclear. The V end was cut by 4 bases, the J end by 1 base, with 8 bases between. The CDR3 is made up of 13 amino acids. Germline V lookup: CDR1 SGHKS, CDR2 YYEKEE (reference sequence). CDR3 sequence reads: CASSPKRNTEAFF. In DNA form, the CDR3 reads TGTGCCAGCAGCCCAAAAAGGAACACTGAAGCTTTCTTT.

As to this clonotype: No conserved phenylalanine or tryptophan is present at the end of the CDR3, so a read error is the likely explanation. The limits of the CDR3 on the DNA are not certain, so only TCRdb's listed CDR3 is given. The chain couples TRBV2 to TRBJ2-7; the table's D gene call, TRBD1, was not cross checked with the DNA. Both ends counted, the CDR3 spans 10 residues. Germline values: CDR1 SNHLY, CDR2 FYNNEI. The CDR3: CASRWGDSVS.

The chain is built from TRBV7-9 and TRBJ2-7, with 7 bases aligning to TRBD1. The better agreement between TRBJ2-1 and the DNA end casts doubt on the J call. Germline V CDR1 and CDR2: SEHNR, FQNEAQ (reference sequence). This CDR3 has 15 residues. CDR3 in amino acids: CASSPPDRQFYEQFF. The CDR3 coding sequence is TGTGCCAGCAGCCCACCGGACAGGCAATTCTATGAGCAGTTCTTC.

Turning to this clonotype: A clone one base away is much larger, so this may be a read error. The CDR3 bases are TGCGCCAGCAGCTTGGCCGGGACAGGCGGGCAAGAGACCCAGCACTTC. This encodes CASSLAGTGGQETQHF. This rearrangement joins TRBV5-1 to TRBJ2-5, with 8 bases that match TRBD1. This CDR3 has 16 residues. Germline V gene lookup returns CDR1 SGHRS and CDR2 YFSETQ.

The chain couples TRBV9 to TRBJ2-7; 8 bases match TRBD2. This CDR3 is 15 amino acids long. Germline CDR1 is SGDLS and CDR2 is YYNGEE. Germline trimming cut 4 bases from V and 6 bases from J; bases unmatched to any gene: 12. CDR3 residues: CASSPKWREEAEQYF. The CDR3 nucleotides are TGTGCCAGCAGCCCCAAGTGGCGGGAGGAGGCCGAGCAGTACTTC.

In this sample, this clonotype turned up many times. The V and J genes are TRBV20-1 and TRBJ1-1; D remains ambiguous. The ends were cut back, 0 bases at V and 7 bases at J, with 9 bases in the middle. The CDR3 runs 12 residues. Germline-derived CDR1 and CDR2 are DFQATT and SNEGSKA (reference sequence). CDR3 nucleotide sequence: TGCAGTGCTAGAGATAGGGATCTTGAAGCTTTCTTT. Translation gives CSARDRDLEAFF.

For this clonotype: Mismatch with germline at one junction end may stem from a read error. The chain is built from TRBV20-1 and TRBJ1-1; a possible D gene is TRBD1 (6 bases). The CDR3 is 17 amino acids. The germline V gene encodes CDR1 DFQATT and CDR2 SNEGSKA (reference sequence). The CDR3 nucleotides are TGCAGTGCCTCAATGGCGGGACATAGGAACATGAACACTGAGGCTTTCTTT. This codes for CSASMAGHRNMNTEAFF.

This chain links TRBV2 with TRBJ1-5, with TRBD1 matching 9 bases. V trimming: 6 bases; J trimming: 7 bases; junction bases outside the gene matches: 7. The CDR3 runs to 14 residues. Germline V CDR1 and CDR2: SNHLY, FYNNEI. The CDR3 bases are TGTGCCAGCAGCGAGACAGGGGGAATACAGCCCCAGCATTTT. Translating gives CASSETGGIQPQHF.

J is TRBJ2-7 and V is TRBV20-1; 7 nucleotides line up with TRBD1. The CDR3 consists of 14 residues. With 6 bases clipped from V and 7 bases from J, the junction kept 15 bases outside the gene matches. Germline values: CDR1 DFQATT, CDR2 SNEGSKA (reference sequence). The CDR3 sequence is CSATGDTPYNEQYF. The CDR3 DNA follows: TGCAGTGCAACAGGGGACACCCCCTACAATGAGCAGTACTTC.

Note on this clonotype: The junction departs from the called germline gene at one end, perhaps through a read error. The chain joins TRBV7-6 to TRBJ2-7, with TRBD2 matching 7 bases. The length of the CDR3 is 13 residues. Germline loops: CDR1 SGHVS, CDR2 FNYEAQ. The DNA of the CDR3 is TGTGCCGGCAGCTTAGGGGAGGGTGGCGAGCAGTACTTC. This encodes CAGSLGEGGEQYF.

As DNA, the CDR3 is TGCAGCGTTTTAAACTATGGCTACACCTTC. It is translated as CSVLNYGYTF. The chain carries TRBV29-1 and TRBJ1-2; no reliable D call. Trimming took off 5 bases at V and 2 bases at J, with 3 bases between the two ends. The length of the CDR3 is 10 residues. The V gene's germline CDR1 is SQVTM and CDR2 ANQGSEA.

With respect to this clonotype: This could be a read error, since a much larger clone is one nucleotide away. The CDR3: CASRPGQGISYEQHF. As DNA, the CDR3 is TGTGCCAGCAGACCGGGACAGGGAATTTCCTACGAGCAGCACTTC. The chain uses TRBV12-3 or TRBV12-4 and TRBJ2-7; 9 bases match TRBD1. CDR3 length equals 15 residues.

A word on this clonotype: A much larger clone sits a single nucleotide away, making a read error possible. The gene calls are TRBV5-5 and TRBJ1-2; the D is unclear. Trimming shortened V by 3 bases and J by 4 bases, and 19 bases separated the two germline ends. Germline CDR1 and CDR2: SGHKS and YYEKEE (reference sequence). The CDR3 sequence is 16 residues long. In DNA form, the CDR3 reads TGTGCCAGCAGCTCCTCGAATGGATCTGATAGCTATGGCTACACCTTC. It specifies CASSSSNGSDSYGYTF.

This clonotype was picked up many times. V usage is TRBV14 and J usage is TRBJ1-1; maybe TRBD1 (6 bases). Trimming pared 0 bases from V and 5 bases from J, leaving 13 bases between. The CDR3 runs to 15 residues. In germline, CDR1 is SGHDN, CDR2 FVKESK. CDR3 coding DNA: TGTGCCAGCAGCCAAGACCCCCAGGGGAGGACTGAAGCTTTCTTT. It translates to CASSQDPQGRTEAFF.

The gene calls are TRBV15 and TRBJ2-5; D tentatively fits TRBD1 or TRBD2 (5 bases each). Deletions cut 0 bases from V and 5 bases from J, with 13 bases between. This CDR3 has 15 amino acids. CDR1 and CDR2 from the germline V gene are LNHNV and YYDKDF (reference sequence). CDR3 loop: CATSRDRGVGETQYF. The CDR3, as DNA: TGTGCCACCAGCAGAGATCGAGGGGTCGGCGAGACCCAGTACTTC.

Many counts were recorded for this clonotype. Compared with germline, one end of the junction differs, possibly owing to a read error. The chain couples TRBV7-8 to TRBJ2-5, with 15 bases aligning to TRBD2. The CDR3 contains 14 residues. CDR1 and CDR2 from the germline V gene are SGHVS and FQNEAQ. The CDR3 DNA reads TGTGCCAGCAGCCTTGGGACTAGCGGGGGGACTGTGAACTTC. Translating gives CASSLGTSGGTVNF.

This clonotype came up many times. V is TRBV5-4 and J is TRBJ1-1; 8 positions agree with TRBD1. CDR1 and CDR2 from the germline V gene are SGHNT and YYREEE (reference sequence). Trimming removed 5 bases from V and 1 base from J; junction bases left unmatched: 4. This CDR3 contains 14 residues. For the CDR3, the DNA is TGTGCCAGCAGGGCAGGGGGCGGGAACACTGAAGCTTTCTTT. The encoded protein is CASRAGGGNTEAFF. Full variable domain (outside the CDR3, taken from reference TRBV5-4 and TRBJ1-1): ETGVTQSPTHLIKTRGQQVTLRCSSQSGHNTVSWYQQALGQGPQFIFQYYREEENGRGNFPPRFSGLQFPNYSSELNVNALELDDSALYLCASRAGGGNTEAFFGQGTRLTVV.

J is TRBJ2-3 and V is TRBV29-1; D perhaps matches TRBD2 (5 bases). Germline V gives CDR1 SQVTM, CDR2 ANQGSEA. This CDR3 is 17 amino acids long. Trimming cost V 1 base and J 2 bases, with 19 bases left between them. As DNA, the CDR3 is TGCAGCGTTGAAGCACGACTACACCGGGTGAACACAGATACGCAGTATTTT. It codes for CSVEARLHRVNTDTQYF.

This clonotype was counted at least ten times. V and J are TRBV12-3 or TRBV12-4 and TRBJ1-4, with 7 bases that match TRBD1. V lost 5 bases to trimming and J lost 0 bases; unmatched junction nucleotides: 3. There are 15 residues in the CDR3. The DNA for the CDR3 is TGTGCCAGCAGTCCCGGACAGGCAACTAATGAAAAACTGTTTTTT. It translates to CASSPGQATNEKLFF.

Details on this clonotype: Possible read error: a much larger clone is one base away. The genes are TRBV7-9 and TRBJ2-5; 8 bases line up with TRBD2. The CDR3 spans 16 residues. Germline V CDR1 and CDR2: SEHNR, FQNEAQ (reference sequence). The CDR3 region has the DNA TGTGCCATCAGCCTACACGTTGCGGGGGGTGGAGAGACCCAGTACTTC. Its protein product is CAISLHVAGGGETQYF.

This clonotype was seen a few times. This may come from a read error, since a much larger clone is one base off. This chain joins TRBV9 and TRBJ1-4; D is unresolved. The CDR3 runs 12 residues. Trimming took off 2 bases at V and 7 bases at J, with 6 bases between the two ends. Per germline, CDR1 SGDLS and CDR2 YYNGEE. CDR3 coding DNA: TGTGCCAGCAGCGTGGAAGGTGAAAAACTGTTTTTT. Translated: CASSVEGEKLFF.

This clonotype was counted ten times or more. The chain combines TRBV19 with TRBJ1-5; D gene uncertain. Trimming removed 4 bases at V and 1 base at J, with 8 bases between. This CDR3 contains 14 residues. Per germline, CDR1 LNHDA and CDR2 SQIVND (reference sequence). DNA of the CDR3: TGTGCCAGTAGTAGGAGGGAGAGCAATCAGCCCCAGCATTTT. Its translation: CASSRRESNQPQHF.

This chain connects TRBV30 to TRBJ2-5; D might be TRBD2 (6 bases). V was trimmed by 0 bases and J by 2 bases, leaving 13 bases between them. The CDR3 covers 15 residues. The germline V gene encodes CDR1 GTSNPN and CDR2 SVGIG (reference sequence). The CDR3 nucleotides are TGTGCCTGGAGTGTAGGGTTAGCGGCGCAAGAGACCCAGTACTTC. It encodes CAWSVGLAAQETQYF.

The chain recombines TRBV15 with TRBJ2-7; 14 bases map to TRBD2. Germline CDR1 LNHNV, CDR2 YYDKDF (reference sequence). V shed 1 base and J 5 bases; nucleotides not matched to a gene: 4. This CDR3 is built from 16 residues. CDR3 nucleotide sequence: TGTGCCACCAGCAGAGGGACTAGCGGGAGGACGGACGAGCAGTACTTC. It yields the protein CATSRGTSGRTDEQYF.

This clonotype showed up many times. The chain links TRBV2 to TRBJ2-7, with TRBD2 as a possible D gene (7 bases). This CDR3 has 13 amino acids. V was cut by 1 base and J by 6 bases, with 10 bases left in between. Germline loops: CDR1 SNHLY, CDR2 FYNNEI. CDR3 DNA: TGTGCCAGCAGTGAAGGGGAGGGGGGCGAGCAGTACTTC. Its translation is CASSEGEGGEQYF. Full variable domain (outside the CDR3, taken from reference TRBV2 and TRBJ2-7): EPEVTQTPSHQVTQMGQEVILRCVPISNHLYFYWYRQILGQKVEFLVSFYNNEISEKSEIFDDQFSVERPDGSNFTLKIRSTKLEDSAMYFCASSEGEGGEQYFGPGTRLTVT.

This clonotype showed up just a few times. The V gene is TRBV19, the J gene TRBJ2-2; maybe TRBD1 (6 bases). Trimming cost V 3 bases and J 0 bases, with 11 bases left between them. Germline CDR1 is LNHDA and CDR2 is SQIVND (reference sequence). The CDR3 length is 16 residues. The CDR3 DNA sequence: TGTGCCAGTAGTATTCTGGGGGCTCCGAACACCGGGGAGCTGTTTTTT. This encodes CASSILGAPNTGELFF.

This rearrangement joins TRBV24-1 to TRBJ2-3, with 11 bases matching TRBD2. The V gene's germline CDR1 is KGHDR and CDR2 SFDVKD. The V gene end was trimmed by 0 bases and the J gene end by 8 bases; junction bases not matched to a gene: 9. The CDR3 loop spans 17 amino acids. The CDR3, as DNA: TGTGCCACCAGTGATTTGTCCCCACTAGCGGGGGAAGGTACGCAGTATTTT. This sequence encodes CATSDLSPLAGEGTQYF.

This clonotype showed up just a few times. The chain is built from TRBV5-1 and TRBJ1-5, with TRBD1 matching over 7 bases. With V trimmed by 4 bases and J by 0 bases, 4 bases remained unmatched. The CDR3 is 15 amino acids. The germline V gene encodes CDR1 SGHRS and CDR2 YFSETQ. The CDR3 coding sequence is TGCGCCAGCAGCCCTGGGACAGATAGCAATCAGCCCCAGCATTTT. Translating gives CASSPGTDSNQPQHF.

The CDR3 loop is CASSLTGGDTF. DNA of the CDR3: TGTGCCAGCAGCTTAACAGGGGGCGACACCTTC. The chain joins TRBV11-3 to TRBJ1-2, with 9 bases fitting TRBD1. With 2 bases clipped from V and 12 bases from J, the junction kept 1 base outside the gene matches. Germline lookup yields CDR1 SGHNT and CDR2 YENEEA. The CDR3 has 11 residues.